The table lists the clone carrying this T cell receptor beta chain with a few counts. In TCRdb, the 5' RACE reads were re-called with MiXCR into one record per CDR3 protein. Here the sample spans about 60,000 distinct CDR3 sequences, approximately 9.2% being singletons. These data belong to a study of early T cells in non-severe SARS-CoV-2 infection. The germline V gene has CDR1 ENHRY and CDR2 SYGVKD. This CDR3 comprises 15 residues. V lost 0 bases, J lost 4 bases, and 12 bases lay in between. This TCR was sampled from an adult who was a healthcare worker with PCR-confirmed SARS-CoV-2 infection or an uninfected control (not recorded which). The V gene is TRBV10-3, the J gene TRBJ2-5, with D possibly matching TRBD2 (6 bases). The sequenced sample was whole blood. The chain's CDR3 is CAISESGGNRETQYF. CDR3 in DNA: TGTGCCATCAGTGAGTCGGGCGGGAATAGAGAGACCCAGTACTTC.